Listed here is a single T cell receptor beta chain. Its antigen remains undetermined. No per-base quality is available; no much larger clone lies one base away. Participants in the prospective study were aged roughly 18 to 89 years, lived in 20 to 30 United States geographic areas, and enrolled through a virtual design. In the prospective study, participants were assigned to cohorts based on the clinical history participants reported in a screening survey and a study questionnaire. A participant counted as exposed if, within 2 weeks of entering the study, that participant had been in contact with someone who had a PCR-confirmed or clinician-diagnosed COVID-19 case. In the prospective study, mobile phlebotomists collected whole blood, serum and a nasopharyngeal or oropharyngeal swab from each participant. Participants in the prospective study had the option to provide additional blood draws and questionnaires over an approximately 2-month period. Before DNA extraction, blood samples from the prospective study were shipped at room temperature or frozen.

The germline V gene provides CDR1 MGHRA and CDR2 YSYEKL. Its CDR3 holds 15 amino acids, cysteine through phenylalanine. Only CDR3 DNA remains: 45 bases, in frame from the first base. V is trimmed back by 4 bases and J by 5 bases, and the junction contains 6 bases that no gene match accounts for. This entry belongs to a study of blood T cell repertoires in COVID-19 (dated by TCRdb to about 2020). With regard to the full study: The collaborator samples originated in the United States, Italy and Spain and spanned the acute and convalescent phases of COVID-19. The prospective study material was composed of cDNA or gDNA derived from T cells, B-cell-depleted T cells, or PBMCs. The dataset comprised deeply sampled blood TCRbeta repertoires from subjects exposed to, actively infected with, or recovered from COVID-19. The repertoires were made available in a free public database intended to serve as a resource for research on the immune response to SARS-CoV-2. Samples came from the ongoing ImmuneRACE study (first 160 participants) plus 1,254 subjects from 6 global collaborators. Sample metadata almost always included a de-identified subject ID, COVID-19 status, age in years and sex. Where available, HLA class I and class II types were taken from metadata supplied by the sample provider and were not determined by assay-based typing.

TCRbeta CDR3 regions were amplified from genomic DNA using the immunoSEQ Assay, a bias-controlled multiplex PCR. The published analysis was carried out like this. The number of nucleated cells in each sample was estimated by amplification of reference gene primers within the assay. To quantify the absolute abundance of each unique TCRbeta CDR3 rearrangement, sequence reads were collapsed and filtered. For each sample, productive Simpson clonality was calculated as the square root of Simpson's diversity index across productive rearrangements. TCRdb carries this immuneACCESS record with in-frame sequences only. Its versions omit some clonotypes, under half of them owing to an unresolved V gene in the studies checked, with the rest unexplained. D and trimming come from the DNA, and the V and J calls and clone size come from that table. The sample table contains 300,000 to 450,000 clones; only one count was recorded for roughly 90% of them. 1% of the sample is in the top ten clones.

Overall study results and their limits: How much clinical and demographic metadata was included differed by source and by participant, and the metadata was provided uncurated.

This clonotype was obtained from a woman in her twenties or thirties who had been exposed to COVID-19. Sequenced material: PBMCs or T cells enriched from blood (not recorded which). Recombination joined TRBV4-1 with TRBJ2-7; 12 of the junction bases match TRBD2. Here the CDR3 is given as CASSLLGLAGNEQYF. The sequenced DNA is TGCGCCAGCAGCCTACTTGGACTAGCGGGGAACGAGCAGTACTTC.